These 19 T cell receptor beta chains share one sample of origin, sequenced in a study of blood T cells in healthy people across ages. Next came a second PCR, run for about 6 to 11 cycles, which used a sample-barcoded 5' primer along with a J-beta primer mix. One entry per CDR3 protein results from TCRdb running MiXCR on the 5' RACE reads. The sample carries hundreds of thousands of distinct CDR3 sequences, 25% to 30% recorded once. The sample taken for sequencing was blood. Receptors were obtained from a woman of 80 years or more in good health.

The chain uses TRBV7-9 and TRBJ1-4; D remains unclear. The CDR3 runs 14 residues. Germline assignment: CDR1 SEHNR and CDR2 FQNEAQ (reference sequence). V shed 5 bases and J shed 5 bases, with 12 bases lying between them. The CDR3 loop reads CASSPRGANEKLFF. CDR3 bases: TGTGCCAGCAGCCCCCGGGGAGCAAATGAAAAACTGTTTTTT.

This clonotype was counted a few times. This chain joins TRBV27 and TRBJ1-6; TRBD1 agrees at 9 bases. The V segment lost 6 bases and the J segment 5 bases; nucleotides outside the gene matches: 2. This CDR3 is 14 amino acids long. Per germline, CDR1 MNHEY and CDR2 SMNVEV (reference sequence). CDR3 sequence (DNA): TGTGCCAGCAGGTGGACAGGGGATAATTCACCCCTCCACTTT. It codes for CASRWTGDNSPLHF.

On this clonotype itself: A clone one base away is much larger, so this may be a read error. The chain recombines TRBV9 with TRBJ2-5; 10 nucleotides agree with TRBD2. Trimming at V came to 0 bases and at J to 11 bases, leaving 10 bases not matched to a gene. The CDR3 length is 15 residues. CDR1 and CDR2 (germline): SGDLS, YYNGEE. The CDR3: CASSVVAGGENEQYF. In DNA form, the CDR3 reads TGTGCCAGCAGCGTAGTAGCGGGGGGCGAGAATGAGCAGTACTTC.

This clonotype occurred a few times. V usage is TRBV7-2 and J usage is TRBJ1-3; maybe TRBD1 (6 bases). Germline V lookup: CDR1 SGHTA, CDR2 FQGNSA. The CDR3 spans 14 residues. V was pared by 4 bases and J by 3 bases, with 10 bases between. CDR3 protein: CASSSTGFGNTIYF. In DNA, the CDR3 is TGTGCCAGCAGCTCGACAGGCTTTGGAAACACCATATATTTT.

Turning to this clonotype: One end of the junction is discordant with germline, which a read error may explain. J is TRBJ1-1 and V is TRBV7-6; D ambiguous. Germline V gene data show CDR1 as SGHVS and CDR2 as FNYEAQ. This CDR3 is 13 amino acids long. The CDR3 DNA reads TGTGCCAGCAGCTCACAAGAGAACACTGAAACTTTCTTT. Translating it yields CASSSQENTETFF.

There are a few counts of this clonotype. This may arise from a read error, as a much more abundant clone is one base away. The chain employs TRBV5-1 and TRBJ2-7; the match to TRBD2 covers 11 bases. This CDR3 is 19 amino acids long. Germline trimming cut 4 bases from V and 7 bases from J; bases unmatched to any gene: 22. In germline, CDR1 is SGHRS, CDR2 YFSETQ. CDR3 in DNA: TGCGCCAGCAGCAATAGCGGGGGGGCCGTCCTAAGCTCCTACAATGAGCAGTACTTC. Its protein is CASSNSGGAVLSSYNEQYF.

This clonotype has more than one count but fewer than ten. The CDR3 reads CASRPPGVGNEQFF. The CDR3, as DNA: TGTGCCAGCCGCCCTCCGGGGGTGGGGAATGAGCAGTTCTTC. The chain has TRBV19 and TRBJ2-1; D might be TRBD2 (6 bases). The CDR3 is 14 amino acids. Germline CDR1 and CDR2: LNHDA and SQIVND (reference sequence). V was clipped by 9 bases and J by 7 bases, with 19 bases between them.

The table lists this clonotype with many counts. In nucleotides, the CDR3 is TGTGCCAGCAGTGGTGGACAGGGGCATGAGCAGTTCTTC. It encodes CASSGGQGHEQFF. The J gene is TRBJ2-1, the V gene TRBV2; the match to TRBD1 covers 9 bases. Trimming removed 4 bases from V and 8 bases from J; junction bases left unmatched: 3. Germline V gene sequence: CDR1 SNHLY, CDR2 FYNNEI. The CDR3 runs to 13 residues.

This clonotype was detected only a few times. The chain uses TRBV4-2 and TRBJ1-5, with TRBD1 as a possible D gene (5 bases). This CDR3 has 15 amino acids. V gave up 1 base and J gave up 3 bases, with 10 bases separating them. Germline CDR1 LGHNA, CDR2 YNFKEQ. The CDR3 DNA follows: TGTGCCAGCAGCCAAGTTCGCAGGGACAATCAGCCCCAGCATTTT. Its protein is CASSQVRRDNQPQHF.

The chain couples TRBV20-1 to TRBJ1-1, with a tentative D call TRBD1 (5 bases). The CDR3 is 12 residues long. Germline V lookup: CDR1 DFQATT, CDR2 SNEGSKA (reference sequence). V was trimmed by 6 bases and J by 1 base, leaving 9 bases between them. CDR3 sequence (DNA): TGCAGTGCCATGACAGCGAACACTGAAGCTTTCTTT. It encodes CSAMTANTEAFF.

Comment on this clonotype: With a much larger clone just one base away, this may be a read error. The chain's CDR3 is CATSSKNTDTQYF. The CDR3 DNA reads as TGTGCCACCAGCAGTAAAAATACCGATACGCAGTATTTT. J is TRBJ2-3 and V is TRBV15; D remains ambiguous. Germline V gives CDR1 LNHNV, CDR2 YYDKDF (reference sequence). The germline V and J ends were trimmed by 3 bases and 6 bases, with 10 bases remaining between them. CDR3 size: 13 residues.

In its sample, this clonotype was seen many times. The genes are TRBV6-5 and TRBJ2-7; 7 positions agree with TRBD1. The CDR3 covers 15 residues. The ends lost 6 bases at V and 5 bases at J; junction bases unmatched: 13. Germline V gene data show CDR1 as MNHEY and CDR2 as SVGAGI. The CDR3 region is CASRNRGITGDEQYF. In DNA form, the CDR3 reads TGTGCCAGCAGGAACCGGGGAATAACAGGGGACGAGCAGTACTTC.

This clonotype was observed a few times. This could be a read error, since a much larger clone is one nucleotide away. The rearrangement links TRBV9 to TRBJ2-7; 8 nucleotides agree with TRBD2. The CDR3 is 16 residues long. V lost 1 base, J lost 7 bases, and 13 bases stayed unmatched. Germline loops: CDR1 SGDLS, CDR2 YYNGEE. The CDR3 bases are TGTGCCAGCAGCGTAACCGAGCGGGGGAACTACAATGAGCAGTACTTC. Encoded protein: CASSVTERGNYNEQYF.

Many counts were recorded for this clonotype. The chain employs TRBV7-2 and TRBJ2-5; D is undetermined. Germline-derived CDR1 and CDR2 are SGHTA and FQGNSA. The ends were cut back, 6 bases at V and 1 base at J, with 9 bases in the middle. The CDR3 is 13 amino acids. CDR3 in DNA: TGTGCCAGCAGTTATGTAGCCCAAGAGACCCAGTACTTC. Translation gives CASSYVAQETQYF.

This clonotype was counted many times. This chain uses TRBV7-2 with TRBJ2-2; TRBD1 might be the D (6 bases). Germline V gene sequence: CDR1 SGHTA, CDR2 FQGNSA. Trimming took off 1 base at V and 0 bases at J, with 6 bases between the two ends. CDR3 length equals 15 residues. The CDR3 DNA follows: TGTGCCAGCAGCTTAGGGACAGCGAACACCGGGGAGCTGTTTTTT. Translated: CASSLGTANTGELFF. The full variable domain, in which reference TRBV7-2 and TRBJ2-2 provide the parts outside the CDR3, is GAGVSQSPSNKVTEKGKDVELRCDPISGHTALYWYRQSLGQGLEFLIYFQGNSAPDKSGLPSDRFSAERTGGSVSTLTIQRTQQEDSAVYLCASSLGTANTGELFFGEGSRLTVL.

The chain recombines TRBV3-1 with TRBJ2-3; possibly TRBD1 or TRBD2 for D (6 bases each). This CDR3 region has 16 residues. Trimming removed 0 bases from V and 1 base from J, with 11 bases in between. CDR1 LGHDT and CDR2 YNNKEL come from the germline V gene (reference sequence). The CDR3 loop is CASSQDSGGGTDTQYF. The CDR3 nucleotides read TGTGCCAGCAGCCAAGATTCCGGGGGCGGCACAGATACGCAGTATTTT.

Notes on this clonotype: A clone one base away is much larger, so this may be a read error. The gene calls are TRBV5-1 and TRBJ1-5; D gene unclear. Germline V gene data show CDR1 as SGHRS and CDR2 as YFSETQ. V was cut by 0 bases and J by 2 bases, with 9 bases left in between. The CDR3 length is 15 residues. CDR3 residues: CASSLGWGGNQPQHF. CDR3 bases: TGCGCCAGCAGCTTGGGCTGGGGTGGCAATCAGCCCCAGCATTTT.

This clonotype has a handful of counts. The chain links TRBV27 to TRBJ1-1; 7 bases agree with TRBD1. V lost 5 bases, J lost 13 bases, and 13 bases stayed unmatched. Germline CDR1 is MNHEY and CDR2 is SMNVEV (reference sequence). The CDR3 runs 13 residues. CDR3 DNA: TGTGCCAGCAGTCGAGGAGGGGTAGGGGGCTTTTTCTTT. Translating it yields CASSRGGVGGFFF.

To note about this clonotype: It is unclear where the CDR3 begins or ends on the DNA, so no DNA is shown, and the CDR3 is as TCRdb lists it. The chain uses TRBV7-2 and TRBJ1-2; the table assigns TRBD1, which was not confirmed against the DNA. The CDR3 sequence runs 16 residues, both termini included. The germline CDR1 and CDR2 sequences are SGHTA and FQGNSA. The CDR3 protein is CASSLKVAGGNYGYIF.